This T cell receptor beta chain was recorded in a study of cytomegalovirus exposure and HLA in healthy donors. The germline gives CDR1 SGHRS, CDR2 YFSETQ. This CDR3 is 14 amino acids long. In the case of this clone: Its antigen is not identified. Germline and junction disagree at one end, which may indicate a read error.

Whole-study results and caveats: Researchers counted 164 TCR beta chains as cytomegalovirus-associated. Clonal expansion, a later analysis showed, was greater in HLA-associated TCR beta chains than in equally common others. Later analysis identified 16,000 or so TCR beta sequences associated with HLA alleles, using a false discovery rate threshold of 0.05. Reported results showed that the classifier diagnosed cytomegalovirus status with high specificity and sensitivity.

Primers for the PCR totalled 60 Vbeta and 13 Jbeta. The table came from immunoSEQ multiplex PCR; TCRdb's copy has only in-frame clones and leaves some out. The sample consists of 100,000 to 120,000 clones, around 77% of them appearing once. Sample: PBMCs. The gene calls are TRBV5-1 and TRBJ1-2, with D unclear. The receptor was derived from a woman under 40 in good health and CMV-seropositive. The chain's CDR3 is CASSLDPGNYGYTF. The CDR3 nucleotides read TGCGCCAGCAGCTTGGATCCGGGAAACTACGGCTACACCTTC.